Following are 7 T cell receptor beta chains from one sample sequenced in a study of CD8 T cell repertoires and HIV-1 epitope variants. No antigen has been assigned to these receptors. TCRdb's copy holds only in-frame clones and misses some; the assay was immunoSEQ multiplex PCR. The sample consists of approximately 4,900 clones, around three fifths of them appearing once. Material for sequencing was cultured CD8+ T cells derived from PBMCs. The source of these receptors is a male donor with HIV.

This clone was detected only a few times. The chain has TRBV6-5 and TRBJ2-7, with D possibly TRBD2 on 6 matching bases. CDR3 length: 12 amino acids. CDR1 is MNHEY, CDR2 SVGAGI, per germline. V was pared by 6 bases and J by 6 bases, with 12 bases between. CDR3 coding DNA: TGTGCCAGCAGAGACCAGGGAGGCGAGCAGTACTTC. As protein: CASRDQGGEQYF.

The gene calls are TRBV7-9 and TRBJ2-3; possibly TRBD2 for D (5 bases). The CDR3 is 14 amino acids. CDR1 SEHNR and CDR2 FQNEAQ come from the germline V gene (reference sequence). The V end lost 5 bases, the J end lost 1 base, and 10 bases lay between the germline ends. The CDR3 DNA follows: TGTGCCAGCAGCCGCGCCGGGGGCACAGATACGCAGTATTTT. Protein: CASSRAGGTDTQYF.

The CDR3 here is CASSSAGIDQETQYF. The CDR3 nucleotides read TGTGCCAGCAGCTCCGCCGGGATAGATCAAGAGACCCAGTACTTC. The chain combines TRBV5-4 with TRBJ2-5; D might be TRBD2 (5 bases). The germline V gene has CDR1 SGHNT and CDR2 YYREEE (reference sequence). Trimming removed 3 bases at V and 2 bases at J, with 14 bases between. The CDR3 spans 15 residues.

The chain joins TRBV7-8 to TRBJ2-7, with 10 bases lining up with TRBD1. This CDR3 is 18 amino acids long. Trimming cost V 2 bases and J 0 bases; bases outside gene matches: 10. Per the germline V gene, CDR1 is SGHVS and CDR2 is FQNEAQ. The CDR3 coding sequence is TGTGCCAGCAGCTTACCAGTCCGGGACAGGGGACCCTCCTACGAGCAGTACTTC. It codes for CASSLPVRDRGPSYEQYF.

The V and J genes are TRBV4-1 and TRBJ1-3; D might be TRBD1 (5 bases). Germline values: CDR1 MGHRA, CDR2 YSYEKL. This CDR3 has 18 amino acids. Trimming pared 4 bases from V and 1 base from J, leaving 20 bases between. Written as DNA, the CDR3 is TGCGCCAGCAGCCCAGGTCATTTGGCCGACAGTTCTGGAAACACCATATATTTT. As protein: CASSPGHLADSSGNTIYF.

The chain combines TRBV19 with TRBJ2-7; perhaps TRBD2 as D (7 bases). The CDR3 totals 15 residues. Between the trimmed V and J ends, which lost 6 bases and 0 bases, there was a span of 15 bases. Germline CDR1 reads LNHDA; CDR2 reads SQIVND (reference sequence). The CDR3 reads CASSPGGMSSYEQYF. In DNA, the CDR3 is TGTGCCAGTAGCCCGGGGGGCATGAGCTCCTACGAGCAGTACTTC.

The V gene is TRBV7-2, the J gene TRBJ1-1; D gene uncertain. CDR1 is SGHTA and CDR2 is FQGNSA in the germline V gene. The CDR3 length is 15 residues. V gave up 0 bases and J gave up 0 bases, with 8 bases separating them. The CDR3 DNA sequence: TGTGCCAGCAGCTTAGCTAACAGCCTGAACACTGAAGCTTTCTTT. It translates to CASSLANSLNTEAFF.